This TCR beta chain was retrieved from a study of blood T cell repertoires in COVID-19. At the level of the study: The United States, Italy and Spain were the sources of the acute and convalescent COVID-19 samples. T cells, B-cell-depleted T cells, or PBMCs provided the cDNA or gDNA that served as material.

The CDR3 spans 16 residues. Trimming removed 1 base from V and 6 bases from J, with 16 bases in between. Germline-derived CDR1 and CDR2 are SGDLS and YYNGEE. The assay was immunoSEQ multiplex PCR, and TCRdb's table has in-frame clones only and misses some. Of roughly 200,000 clones listed, about nine tenths are singletons. Participants reported their clinical history, and cohort assignment relied on those reports. Donors of Cohort 3 who recovered were those that had two negative PCRs, clearance, or symptom resolution. The source material was PBMCs or T cells enriched from blood (not recorded which). This sequence was found in a woman aged 25 to 45 who had recovered from COVID-19. This sequence joins TRBV9 and TRBJ2-2, with D tentatively TRBD1 (6 bases). The CDR3 DNA reads TGTGCCAGCAGCGTAACGTCGGCAGGGGCGGCCGGGGAGCTGTTTTTT. This translates into CASSVTSAGAAGELFF.